The following is a TCR beta chain sequence with its context. A much larger clone lies a single base off, so this may be a read error. Samples came from axillary lymph nodes draining the breast cancer. TCRdb ran MiXCR on the multiplex PCR reads and lists one entry per CDR3 protein. The repertoire holds some 150,000 distinct CDR3 sequences, around 24% seen once, with roughly 2.8% in the top ten. Germline V gene data show CDR1 as DFQATT and CDR2 as SNEGSKA (reference sequence). CDR3 length equals 13 residues. This entry belongs to a study of breast tumors, draining lymph nodes, adjacent tissues. The genes are TRBV20-1 and TRBJ2-1, with 10 bases aligning to TRBD2. Sequenced: axillary lymph node tissue. This sequence was found in a female donor with breast cancer. Some clones in this sample may be carry-over from other donors' samples. The DNA of the CDR3 is TGCAGCGGAGGCCTAGCGGGGGCCGGCTGGAAGTTCTTC. Translated, it gives CSGGLAGAGWKFF.